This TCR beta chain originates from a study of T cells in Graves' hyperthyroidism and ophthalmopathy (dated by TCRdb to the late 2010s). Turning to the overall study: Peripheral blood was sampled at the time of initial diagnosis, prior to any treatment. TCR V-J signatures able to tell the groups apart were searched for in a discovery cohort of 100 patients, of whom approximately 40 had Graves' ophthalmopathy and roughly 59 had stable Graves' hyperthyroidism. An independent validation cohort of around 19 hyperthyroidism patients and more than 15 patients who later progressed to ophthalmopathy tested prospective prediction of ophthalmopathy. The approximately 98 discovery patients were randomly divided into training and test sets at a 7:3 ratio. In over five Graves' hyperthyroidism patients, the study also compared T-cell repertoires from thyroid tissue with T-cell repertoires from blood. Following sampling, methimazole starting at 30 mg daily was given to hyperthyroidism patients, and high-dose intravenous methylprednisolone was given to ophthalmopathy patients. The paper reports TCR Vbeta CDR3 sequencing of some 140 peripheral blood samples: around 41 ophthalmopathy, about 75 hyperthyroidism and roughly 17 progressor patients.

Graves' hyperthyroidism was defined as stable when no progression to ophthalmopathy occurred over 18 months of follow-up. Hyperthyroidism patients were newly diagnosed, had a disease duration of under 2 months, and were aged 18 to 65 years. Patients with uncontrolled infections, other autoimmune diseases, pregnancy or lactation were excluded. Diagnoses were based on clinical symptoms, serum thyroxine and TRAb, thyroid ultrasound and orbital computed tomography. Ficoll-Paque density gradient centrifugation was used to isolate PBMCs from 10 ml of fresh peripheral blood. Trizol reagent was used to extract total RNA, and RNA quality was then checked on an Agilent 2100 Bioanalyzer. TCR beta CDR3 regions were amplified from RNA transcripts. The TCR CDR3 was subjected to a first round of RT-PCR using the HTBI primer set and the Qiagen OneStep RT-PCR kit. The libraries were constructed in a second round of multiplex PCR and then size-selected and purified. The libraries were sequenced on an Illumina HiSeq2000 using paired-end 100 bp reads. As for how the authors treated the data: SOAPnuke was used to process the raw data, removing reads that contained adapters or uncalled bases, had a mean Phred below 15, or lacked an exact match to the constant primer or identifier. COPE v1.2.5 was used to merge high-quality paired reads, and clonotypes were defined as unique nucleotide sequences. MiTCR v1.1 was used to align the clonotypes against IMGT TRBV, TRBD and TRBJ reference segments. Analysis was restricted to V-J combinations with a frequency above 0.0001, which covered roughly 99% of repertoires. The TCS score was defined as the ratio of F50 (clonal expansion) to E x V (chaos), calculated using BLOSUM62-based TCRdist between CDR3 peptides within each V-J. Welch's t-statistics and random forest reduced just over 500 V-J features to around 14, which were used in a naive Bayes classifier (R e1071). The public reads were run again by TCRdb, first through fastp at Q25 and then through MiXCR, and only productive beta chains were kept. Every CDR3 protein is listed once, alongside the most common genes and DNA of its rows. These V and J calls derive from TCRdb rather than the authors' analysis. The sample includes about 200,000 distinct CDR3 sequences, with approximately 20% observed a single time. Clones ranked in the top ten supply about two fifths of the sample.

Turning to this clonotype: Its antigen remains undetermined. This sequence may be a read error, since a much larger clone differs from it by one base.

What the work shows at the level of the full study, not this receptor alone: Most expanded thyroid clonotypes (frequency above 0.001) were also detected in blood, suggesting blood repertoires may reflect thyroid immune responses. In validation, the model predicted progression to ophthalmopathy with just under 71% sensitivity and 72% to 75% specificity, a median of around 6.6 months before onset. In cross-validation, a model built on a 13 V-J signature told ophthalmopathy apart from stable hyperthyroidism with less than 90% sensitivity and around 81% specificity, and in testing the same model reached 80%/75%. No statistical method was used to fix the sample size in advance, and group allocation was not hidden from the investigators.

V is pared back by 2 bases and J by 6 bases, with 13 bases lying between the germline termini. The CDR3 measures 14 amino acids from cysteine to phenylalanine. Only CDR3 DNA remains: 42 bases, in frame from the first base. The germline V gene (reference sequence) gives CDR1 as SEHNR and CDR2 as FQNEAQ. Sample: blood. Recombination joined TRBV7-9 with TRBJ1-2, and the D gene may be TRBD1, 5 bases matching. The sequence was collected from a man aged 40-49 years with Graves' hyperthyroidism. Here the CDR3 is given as CASSLSGQHDGYTF. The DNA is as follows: TGTGCCAGCAGCTTATCAGGACAACATGATGGCTACACCTTC. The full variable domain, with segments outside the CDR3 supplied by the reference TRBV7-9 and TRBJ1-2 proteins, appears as DTGVSQNPRHKITKRGQNVTFRCDPISEHNRLYWYRQTLGQGPEFLTYFQNEAQLEKSRLLSDRFSAERPKGSFSTLEIQRTEQGDSAMYLCASSLSGQHDGYTFGSGTRLTVV.